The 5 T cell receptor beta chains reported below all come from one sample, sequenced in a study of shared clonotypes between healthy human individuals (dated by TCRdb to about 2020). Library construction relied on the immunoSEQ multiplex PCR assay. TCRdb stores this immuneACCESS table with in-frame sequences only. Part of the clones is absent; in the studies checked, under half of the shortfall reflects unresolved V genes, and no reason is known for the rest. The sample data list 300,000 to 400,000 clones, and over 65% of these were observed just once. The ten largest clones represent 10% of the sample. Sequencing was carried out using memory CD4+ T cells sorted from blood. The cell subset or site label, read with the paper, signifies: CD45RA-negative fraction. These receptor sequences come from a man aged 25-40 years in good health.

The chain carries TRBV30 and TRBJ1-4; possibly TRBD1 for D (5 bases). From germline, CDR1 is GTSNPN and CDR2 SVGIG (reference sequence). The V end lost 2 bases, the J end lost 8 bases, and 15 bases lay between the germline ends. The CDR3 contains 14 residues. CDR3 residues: CAWSSRGVREKLFF. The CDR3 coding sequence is TGTGCCTGGAGTTCACGGGGGGTAAGGGAAAAACTGTTTTTT. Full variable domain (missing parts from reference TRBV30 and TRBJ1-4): SQTIHQWPATLVQPVGSPLSLECTVEGTSNPNLYWYRQAAGRGLQLLFYSVGIGQISSEVPQNLSASRPQDRQFILSSKKLLLSDSGFYLCAWSSRGVREKLFFGSGTQLSVL.

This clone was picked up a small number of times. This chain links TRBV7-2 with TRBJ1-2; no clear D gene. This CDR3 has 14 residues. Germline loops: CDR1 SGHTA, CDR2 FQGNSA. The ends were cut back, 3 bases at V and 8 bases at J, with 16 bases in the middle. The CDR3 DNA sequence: TGTGCCAGCAGCTTTATCACCCCCGGGAAAGGCTACACCTTC. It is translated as CASSFITPGKGYTF.

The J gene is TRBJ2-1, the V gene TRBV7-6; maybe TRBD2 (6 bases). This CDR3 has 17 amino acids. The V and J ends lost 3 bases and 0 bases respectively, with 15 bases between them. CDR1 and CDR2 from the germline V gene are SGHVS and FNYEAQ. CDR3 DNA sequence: TGTGCCAGCAGCTTGACCCCTAGCGTGAGCTCCTACAATGAGCAGTTCTTC. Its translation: CASSLTPSVSSYNEQFF.

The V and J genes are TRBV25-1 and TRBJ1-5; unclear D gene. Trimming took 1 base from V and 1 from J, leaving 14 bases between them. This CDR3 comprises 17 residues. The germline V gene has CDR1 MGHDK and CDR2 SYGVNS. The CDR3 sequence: CASSESRGDRSNQPQHF. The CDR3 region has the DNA TGTGCCAGCAGTGAATCTCGCGGGGATAGGAGCAATCAGCCCCAGCATTTT.

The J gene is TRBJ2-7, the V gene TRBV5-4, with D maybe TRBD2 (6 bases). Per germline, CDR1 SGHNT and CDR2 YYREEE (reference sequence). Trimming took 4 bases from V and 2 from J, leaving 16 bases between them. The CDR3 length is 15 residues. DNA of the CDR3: TGTGCCAGCAGCCGCCCGGGACTCCCAACCTACGAGCAGTACTTC. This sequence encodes CASSRPGLPTYEQYF.